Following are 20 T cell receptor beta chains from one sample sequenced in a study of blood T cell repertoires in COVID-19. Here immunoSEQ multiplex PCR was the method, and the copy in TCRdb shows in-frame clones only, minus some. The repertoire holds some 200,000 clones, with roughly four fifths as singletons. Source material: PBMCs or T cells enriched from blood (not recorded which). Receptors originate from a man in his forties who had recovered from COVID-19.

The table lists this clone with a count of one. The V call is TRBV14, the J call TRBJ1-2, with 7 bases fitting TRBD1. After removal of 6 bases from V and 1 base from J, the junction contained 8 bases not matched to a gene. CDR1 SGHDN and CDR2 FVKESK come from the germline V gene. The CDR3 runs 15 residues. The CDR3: CASSQLDRINYGYTF. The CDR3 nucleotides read TGTGCCAGCAGTCAATTGGACAGGATTAACTATGGCTACACCTTC.

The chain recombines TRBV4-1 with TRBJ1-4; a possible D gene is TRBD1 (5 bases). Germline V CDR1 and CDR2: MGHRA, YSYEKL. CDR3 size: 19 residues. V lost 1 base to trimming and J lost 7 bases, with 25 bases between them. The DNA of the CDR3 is TGCGCCAGCAGCCAAGTGTCTTCCGTATTCGGGACTTCGAGTGAAAAACTGTTTTTT. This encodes CASSQVSSVFGTSSEKLFF.

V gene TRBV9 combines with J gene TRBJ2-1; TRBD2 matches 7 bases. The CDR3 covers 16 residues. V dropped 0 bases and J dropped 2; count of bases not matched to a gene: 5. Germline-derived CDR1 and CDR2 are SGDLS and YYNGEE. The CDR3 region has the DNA TGTGCCAGCAGCGTAGGGTCTAGCGGAACCTACAATGAGCAGTTCTTC. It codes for CASSVGSSGTYNEQFF.

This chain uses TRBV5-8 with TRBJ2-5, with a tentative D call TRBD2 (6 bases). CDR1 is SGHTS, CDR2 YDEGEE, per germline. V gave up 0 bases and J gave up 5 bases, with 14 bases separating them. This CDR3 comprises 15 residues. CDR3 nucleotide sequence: TGTGCCAGCAGCTTGGGGCGAGGGAGGTCGGAGACCCAGTACTTC. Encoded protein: CASSLGRGRSETQYF.

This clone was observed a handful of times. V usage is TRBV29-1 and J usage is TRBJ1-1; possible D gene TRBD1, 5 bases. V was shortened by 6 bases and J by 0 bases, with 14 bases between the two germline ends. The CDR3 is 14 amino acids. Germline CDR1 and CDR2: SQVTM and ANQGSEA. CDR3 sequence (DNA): TGCAGCGTGGTAACTGGGGCCCTGAACACTGAAGCTTTCTTT. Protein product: CSVVTGALNTEAFF.

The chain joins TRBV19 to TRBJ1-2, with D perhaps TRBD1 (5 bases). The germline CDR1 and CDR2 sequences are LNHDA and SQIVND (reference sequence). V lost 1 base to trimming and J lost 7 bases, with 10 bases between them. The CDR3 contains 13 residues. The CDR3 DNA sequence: TGTGCCAGTAGTATAGGGGGCGAGTCTGGCTACACCTTC. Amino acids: CASSIGGESGYTF.

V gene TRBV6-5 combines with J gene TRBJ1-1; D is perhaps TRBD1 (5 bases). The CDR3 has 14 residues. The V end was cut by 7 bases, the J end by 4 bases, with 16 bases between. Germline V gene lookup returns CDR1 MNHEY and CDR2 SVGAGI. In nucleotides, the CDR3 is TGTGCCAGCATGGCCAGGGTATGGCCCACTGAAGCTTTCTTT. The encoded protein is CASMARVWPTEAFF.

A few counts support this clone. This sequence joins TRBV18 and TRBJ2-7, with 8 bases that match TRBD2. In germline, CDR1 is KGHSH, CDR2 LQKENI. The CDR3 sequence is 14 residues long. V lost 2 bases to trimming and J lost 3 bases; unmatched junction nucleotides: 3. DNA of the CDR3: TGTGCCAGCTCACCAGGGACTAGGGGCTACGAGCAGTACTTC. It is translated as CASSPGTRGYEQYF.

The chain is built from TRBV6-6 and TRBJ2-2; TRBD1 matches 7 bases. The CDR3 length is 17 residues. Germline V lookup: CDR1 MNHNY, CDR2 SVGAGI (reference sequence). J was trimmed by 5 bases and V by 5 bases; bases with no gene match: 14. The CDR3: CASSRTLDRRNTGELFF. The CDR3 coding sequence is TGTGCCAGCAGTCGGACCCTGGACAGGCGCAATACCGGGGAGCTGTTTTTT.

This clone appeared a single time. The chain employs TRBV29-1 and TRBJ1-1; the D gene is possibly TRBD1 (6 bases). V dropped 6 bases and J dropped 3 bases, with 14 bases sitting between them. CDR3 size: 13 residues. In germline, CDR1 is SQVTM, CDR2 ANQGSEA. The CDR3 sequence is CSVGAGVHTEAFF. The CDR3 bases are TGCAGCGTCGGGGCAGGGGTTCACACTGAAGCTTTCTTT. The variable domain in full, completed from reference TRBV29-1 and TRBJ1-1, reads SAVISQKPSRDICQRGTSLTIQCQVDSQVTMMFWYRQQPGQSLTLIATANQGSEATYESGFVIDKFPISRPNLTFSTLTVSNMSPEDSSIYLCSVGAGVHTEAFFGQGTRLTVV.

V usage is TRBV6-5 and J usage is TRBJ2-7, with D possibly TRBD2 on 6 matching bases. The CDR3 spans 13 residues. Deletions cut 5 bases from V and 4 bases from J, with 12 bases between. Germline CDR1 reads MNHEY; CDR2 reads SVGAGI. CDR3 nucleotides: TGTGCCAGCAGTACGGGACTGTTATACGAGCAGTACTTC. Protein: CASSTGLLYEQYF.

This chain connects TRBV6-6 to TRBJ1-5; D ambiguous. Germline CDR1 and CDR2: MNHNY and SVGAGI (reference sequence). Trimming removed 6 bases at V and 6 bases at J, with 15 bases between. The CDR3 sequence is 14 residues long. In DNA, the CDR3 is TGTGCCAGCAGACCGGACTTAAGATTTCAGCCCCAGCATTTT. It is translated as CASRPDLRFQPQHF.

The CDR3 region is CASSSFTSAGEDTQYF. Here the CDR3 DNA reads TGCGCCAGCAGCTCCTTCACTAGCGCAGGCGAAGATACGCAGTATTTT. The V call is TRBV5-1, the J call TRBJ2-3; 7 bases agree with TRBD2. There are 16 residues in the CDR3. With V trimmed by 3 bases and J by 5 bases, 12 bases remained unmatched. Germline lookup yields CDR1 SGHRS and CDR2 YFSETQ.

CDR3 bases: TGCGCCAGCAGCTTGATATCCCAGGGGGCAAAGTCCACAGATACGCAGTATTTT. Translating gives CASSLISQGAKSTDTQYF. The gene calls are TRBV5-1 and TRBJ2-3; 8 positions agree with TRBD1. Looked up from germline, CDR1 is SGHRS and CDR2 is YFSETQ. The CDR3 is 18 residues long. V dropped 1 base and J dropped 2; count of bases not matched to a gene: 12.

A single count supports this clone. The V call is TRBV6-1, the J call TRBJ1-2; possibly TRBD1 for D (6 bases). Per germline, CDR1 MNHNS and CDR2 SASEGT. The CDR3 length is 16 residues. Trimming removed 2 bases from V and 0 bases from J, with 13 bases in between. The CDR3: CASSEWSGVTNYGYTF. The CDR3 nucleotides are TGTGCCAGCAGTGAATGGTCAGGGGTAACTAACTATGGCTACACCTTC.

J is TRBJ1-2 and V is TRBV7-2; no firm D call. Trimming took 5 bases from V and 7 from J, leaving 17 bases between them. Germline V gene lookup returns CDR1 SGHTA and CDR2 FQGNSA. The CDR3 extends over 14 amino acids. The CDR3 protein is CASSPTPPIGGYTF. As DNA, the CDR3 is TGTGCCAGCAGCCCAACCCCCCCGATCGGTGGCTACACCTTC.

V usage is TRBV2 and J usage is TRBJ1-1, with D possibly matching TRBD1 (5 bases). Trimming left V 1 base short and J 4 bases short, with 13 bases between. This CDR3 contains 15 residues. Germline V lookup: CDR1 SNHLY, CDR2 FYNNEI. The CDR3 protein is CASSEDVRGSTEAFF. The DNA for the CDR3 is TGTGCCAGCAGTGAAGATGTAAGGGGTAGCACTGAAGCTTTCTTT.

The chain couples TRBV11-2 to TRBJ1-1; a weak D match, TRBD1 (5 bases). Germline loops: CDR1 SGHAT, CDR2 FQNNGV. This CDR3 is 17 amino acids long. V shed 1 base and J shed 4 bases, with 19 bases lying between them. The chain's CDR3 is CASSLGAGSDKGTEAFF. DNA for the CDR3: TGTGCCAGCAGCTTAGGGGCAGGGTCGGACAAGGGCACTGAAGCTTTCTTT.

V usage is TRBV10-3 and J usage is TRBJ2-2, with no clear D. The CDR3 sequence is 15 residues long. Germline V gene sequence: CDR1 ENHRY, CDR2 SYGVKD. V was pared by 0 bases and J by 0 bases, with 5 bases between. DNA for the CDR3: TGTGCCATCAGTGAGTCCCATTCGAACACCGGGGAGCTGTTTTTT. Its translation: CAISESHSNTGELFF.

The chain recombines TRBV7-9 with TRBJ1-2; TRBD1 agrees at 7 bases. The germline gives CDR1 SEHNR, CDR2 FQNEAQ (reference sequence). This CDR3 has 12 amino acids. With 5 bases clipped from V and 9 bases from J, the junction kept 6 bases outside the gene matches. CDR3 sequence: CASSPPQGSYTF. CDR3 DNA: TGTGCCAGCAGCCCCCCACAGGGGAGCTACACCTTC.